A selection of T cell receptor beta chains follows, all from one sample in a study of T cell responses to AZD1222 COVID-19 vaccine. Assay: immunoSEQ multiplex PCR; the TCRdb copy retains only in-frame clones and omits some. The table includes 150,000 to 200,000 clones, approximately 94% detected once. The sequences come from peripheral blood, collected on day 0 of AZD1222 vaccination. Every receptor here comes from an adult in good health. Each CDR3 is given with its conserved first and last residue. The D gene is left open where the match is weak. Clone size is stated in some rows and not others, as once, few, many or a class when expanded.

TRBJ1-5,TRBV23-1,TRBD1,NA,TGCGCCAGCAGTCATTTTGACAGGGGCGGTAATCAGCCCCAGCATTTT,CASSHFDRGGNQPQHF
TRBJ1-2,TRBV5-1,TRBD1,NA,TGCGCCAGCAGCCCGGGGACAGGGGGCACTAACTATGGCTACACCTTC,CASSPGTGGTNYGYTF
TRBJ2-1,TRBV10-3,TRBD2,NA,TGTGCCATCCGTAGACTAGCGGGGTCCTACAATGAGCAGTTCTTC,CAIRRLAGSYNEQFF
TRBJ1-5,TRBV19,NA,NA,TGTGCCAGCAGGGACGGCACCAATCAGCCCCAGCATTTT,CASRDGTNQPQHF
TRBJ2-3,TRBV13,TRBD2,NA,TGTGCCAGCAGTCTTCTAGCGGGAGGGCCCCCAGATACGCAGTATTTT,CASSLLAGGPPDTQYF
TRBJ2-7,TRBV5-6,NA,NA,TGTGCCAGCAGCTTGGCCCACGAGCAGTACTTC,CASSLAHEQYF
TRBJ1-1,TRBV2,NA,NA,TGTGCCAGCATGAGGGCAGAGGTGAACACTGAAGCTTTCTTT,CASMRAEVNTEAFF
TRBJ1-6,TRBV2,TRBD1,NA,TGTGCCGTAAGACAGGGGTTTGATTCACCCCTCCACTTT,CAVRQGFDSPLHF
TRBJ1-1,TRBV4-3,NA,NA,TGCGCCAGCAGCCAAGATTGGAACACTGAAGCTTTCTTT,CASSQDWNTEAFF
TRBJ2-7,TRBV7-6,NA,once,TGTGCCAGCAGCTTAACCCCGGTCTACGAGCAGTACTTC,CASSLTPVYEQYF
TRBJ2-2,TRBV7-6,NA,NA,TGTGCCAGCAGCTTAGAGGCCACGAACACCGGGGAGCTGTTTTTT,CASSLEATNTGELFF
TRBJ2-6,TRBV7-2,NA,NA,TGTGCCAGCAGCTTAGTGAGGGCTGGGGCCAACGTCCTGACTTTC,CASSLVRAGANVLTF
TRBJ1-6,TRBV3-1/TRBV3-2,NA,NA,TGTGCCAGCAGCCAAGATCCCAGGGTAAATTCACCCCTCCACTTT,CASSQDPRVNSPLHF
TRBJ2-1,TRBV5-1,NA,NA,TGCGCCAGCAGCCTGGGGCAAGGAGGGGTCTACAATGAGCAGTTCTTC,CASSLGQGGVYNEQFF
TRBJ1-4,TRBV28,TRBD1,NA,TGTGCCAGCAGTACGTCACAGGGGGCAGTAGAAAAACTGTTTTTT,CASSTSQGAVEKLFF
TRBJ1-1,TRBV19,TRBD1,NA,TGTGCCAGTAGTACCCGACAGGGGGCATACACTGAAGCTTTCTTT,CASSTRQGAYTEAFF
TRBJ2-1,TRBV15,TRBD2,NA,TGTGCCACCAGCAGAGATCTGGGGACTAGCGGCTACAATGAGCAGTTCTTC,CATSRDLGTSGYNEQFF
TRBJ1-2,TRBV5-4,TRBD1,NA,TGTGCCAGCAGCCCTCGACAGGGTAGCTATGGCTACACCTTC,CASSPRQGSYGYTF
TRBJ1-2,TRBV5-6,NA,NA,TGTGCCAGCAGCTACGTAGGGGCGGACTATGGCTACACCTTC,CASSYVGADYGYTF
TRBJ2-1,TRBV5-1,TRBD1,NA,TGCGCCAGCAGCTTGCAGCAGGGGGCGGGGAATGAGCAGTTCTTC,CASSLQQGAGNEQFF
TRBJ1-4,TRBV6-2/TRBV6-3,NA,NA,TGTGCCAGCAGTTATGTGATTTCTAATGAAAAACTGTTTTTT,CASSYVISNEKLFF
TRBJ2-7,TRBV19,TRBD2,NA,TGTGCCAGTAGTATCCGGGAGGGACTCTCCGACGAGCAGTACTTC,CASSIREGLSDEQYF
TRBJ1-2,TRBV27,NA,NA,TGTGCCAGCAGTCCCCGACGGGCGGGAGACTATGGCTACACCTTC,CASSPRRAGDYGYTF
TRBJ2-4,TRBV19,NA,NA,TGTGCCAGTAGCTATCAGGTGGGCGTGTGGTACTTC,CASSYQVGVWYF
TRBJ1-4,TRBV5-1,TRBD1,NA,TGCGCCAGCAGTTCAGGGGGGGCGGCTAATGAAAAACTGTTTTTT,CASSSGGAANEKLFF
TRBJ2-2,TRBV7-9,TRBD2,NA,TGTGCCAGCAGCGCCCCGGGACTACTCACCGGGGAGCTGTTTTTT,CASSAPGLLTGELFF
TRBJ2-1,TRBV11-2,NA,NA,TGTGCCAGCAGCCGGGGACTTAACAATGAGCAGTTCTTC,CASSRGLNNEQFF
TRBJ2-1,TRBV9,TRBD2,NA,TGTGCCAGCAGCGTAGAAAGCGGGAGGTCTGAGCAGTTCTTC,CASSVESGRSEQFF
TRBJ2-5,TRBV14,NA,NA,TGTGCCAGCAGCCAAGCCTCGGGACAACTCCAAGAGACCCAGTACTTC,CASSQASGQLQETQYF
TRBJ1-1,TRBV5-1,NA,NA,TGCGCCAGCAGCTTGGCCCAAACCACAGGCTCTGAAGCTTTCTTT,CASSLAQTTGSEAFF
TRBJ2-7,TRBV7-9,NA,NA,TGTGCCAGCAGCTCGTGGCAGGGGTACACCTACGAGCAGTACTTC,CASSSWQGYTYEQYF
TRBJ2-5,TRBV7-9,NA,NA,TGTGCCAGCAGCTTAGAAGGCACTTACCAAGAGACCCAGTACTTC,CASSLEGTYQETQYF
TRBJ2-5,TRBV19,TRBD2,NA,TGTGCCAGTAGTATAGGCCAGCGGGATGGGGAGACCCAGTACTTC,CASSIGQRDGETQYF
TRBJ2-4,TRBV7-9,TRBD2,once,TGTGCCAGCAGCTTCGTCACTAGCGGGAGAAAAAACATTCAGTACTTC,CASSFVTSGRKNIQYF
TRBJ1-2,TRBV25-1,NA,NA,TGTGCCAGCAGTACGAGGGTAGGGAACTATGGCTACACCTTC,CASSTRVGNYGYTF
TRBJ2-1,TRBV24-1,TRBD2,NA,TGTGCCACCCCCCCCGGGGGGGTCACCGCGCGGGATCTAAATGAGCAGTTCTTC,CATPPGGVTARDLNEQFF
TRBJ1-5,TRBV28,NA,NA,TGTGCCAGCAGTTTGGTTGGTCGACGCCATAGCAATCAGCCCCAGCATTTT,CASSLVGRRHSNQPQHF
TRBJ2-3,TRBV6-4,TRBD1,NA,TGTGCCAGCAGTGACAAGGGGGCTAGCACAGATACGCAGTATTTT,CASSDKGASTDTQYF
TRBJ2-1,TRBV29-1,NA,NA,TGCAGCGTTGGGGCCGTCAATGAGCAGTTCTTC,CSVGAVNEQFF
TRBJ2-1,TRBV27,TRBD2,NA,TGTGCCAGCAGTTTTACCGGGGGGGTAAATGAGCAGTTCTTC,CASSFTGGVNEQFF
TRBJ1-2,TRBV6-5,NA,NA,TGTGCCACCCGGAAAGGGGATGGCTACACCTTC,CATRKGDGYTF
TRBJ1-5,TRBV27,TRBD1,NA,TGTGCCAGCAGTAGGGACAGGGGCAATCAGCCCCAGCATTTT,CASSRDRGNQPQHF
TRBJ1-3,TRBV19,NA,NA,TGTGCCAGTAGAGGGGTACAGGACGGCTCTGGAAACACCATATATTTT,CASRGVQDGSGNTIYF
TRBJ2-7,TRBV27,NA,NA,TGTGCCAGCGGACGTCCCTACGAGCAGTACTTC,CASGRPYEQYF
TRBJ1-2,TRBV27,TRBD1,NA,TGTGCCAGCAGTTTTTTGGGACAGGGAGTGGATGGCTACACCTTC,CASSFLGQGVDGYTF
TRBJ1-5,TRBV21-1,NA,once,TGTGCCAGCCAGACGCCCCAGCATTTT,CASQTPQHF
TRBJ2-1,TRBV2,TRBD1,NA,TGTGCCAGCAGGGGACAGGGCGTCTACAATGAGCAGTTCTTC,CASRGQGVYNEQFF
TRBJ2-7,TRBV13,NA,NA,TGTGCCAGCAGCTTAGTGGCGCCGAATGACGAGCAGTACTTC,CASSLVAPNDEQYF
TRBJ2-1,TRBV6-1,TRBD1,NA,TGTGCCAGCAGTGAACAAGGCAGGGGGTTTTACAATGAGCAGTTCTTC,CASSEQGRGFYNEQFF
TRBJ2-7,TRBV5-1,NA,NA,TGCGCCAGCAGCTTGGGGACAACTTACGAGCAGTACTTC,CASSLGTTYEQYF
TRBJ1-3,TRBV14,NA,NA,TGTGCCAGCAGCCAACTAAGGCCTGAGAACTCTGGAAACACCATATATTTT,CASSQLRPENSGNTIYF
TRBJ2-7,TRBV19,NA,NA,TGTGCCAGTAGTATAGGTCGGCAAAACGAGCAGTACTTC,CASSIGRQNEQYF
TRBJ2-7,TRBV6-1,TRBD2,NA,TGTGCCAGCAGTGAAGCGCGGACTAGCGGGAGGCGCGAGCAGTACTTC,CASSEARTSGRREQYF
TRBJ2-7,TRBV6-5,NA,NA,TGTGCCAGCAGTTCGGACATATTCTACGAGCAGTACTTC,CASSSDIFYEQYF